The rows below give T cell receptor beta chains drawn from one sample of a study of Ad26.COV2.S vaccination and SARS-CoV-2 variants. Some clones are missing from TCRdb's copy, which holds only in-frame ones; the method was immunoSEQ multiplex PCR. The repertoire holds some 350,000 clones, with about 91% as singletons. Material: peripheral blood, obtained after recovery from COVID-19. The receptors originated from a human donor who had recovered from COVID-19. CDR3s include the opening cysteine and the closing phenylalanine or tryptophan. D genes are given only for firm matches. Clone size, where shown, is once, few, many, or a class for clones that have expanded.

j_call v_call clone_size d_call cdr3_length cdr3_nt cdr3_aa
TRBJ1-2 TRBV12-3/TRBV12-4 - TRBD1 12 TGTGCCAGCAGTTCAGGGGGCTTTGGCTACACCTTC CASSSGGFGYTF
TRBJ2-2 TRBV2 - - 16 TGTGCCAGCAGTGAGACCAGCGCAAAGGGGACCGGGGAGCTGTTTTTT CASSETSAKGTGELFF
TRBJ2-1 TRBV5-1 - - 16 TGCGCCAGCAGCTTAAGAGAGGTTGACTCGACCAATGAGCAGTTCTTC CASSLREVDSTNEQFF
TRBJ1-1 TRBV27 - - 14 TGTGCCAGCAGTCGAAGGGTGGTTGGGGGTGAAGCTTTCTTT CASSRRVVGGEAFF
TRBJ1-5 TRBV7-8 - TRBD1 15 TGTGCCAGCAGCCGAGGGACAGCTCTCAATCAGCCCCAGCATTTT CASSRGTALNQPQHF
TRBJ1-3 TRBV15 - - 14 TGTGCCACCAGCAGAGTCGGGGGGTTGAACACCATATATTTT CATSRVGGLNTIYF
TRBJ1-4 TRBV7-2 - - 13 TGTGCCAGCAGCAGCGGGACGGCCGAAAAACTGTTTTTT CASSSGTAEKLFF
TRBJ2-7 TRBV19 - TRBD2 16 TGTGCCAGTAGTATAGGAGGATCCGCGGGGGGCTACGAGCAGTACTTC CASSIGGSAGGYEQYF
TRBJ1-4 TRBV5-5 - TRBD1 14 TGTGCCAGCAGCGGGACAGGGAGGAATGAAAAACTGTTTTTT CASSGTGRNEKLFF
TRBJ1-2 TRBV2 - - 13 TGTGCCAGCAGTGAAGGAGGGGTCTATGGCTACACCTTC CASSEGGVYGYTF
TRBJ2-7 TRBV5-6 - - 13 TGTGCCAGTAAGGCGGGGATCTCCTACGAGCAGTACTTC CASKAGISYEQYF
TRBJ2-3 TRBV11-1 - TRBD1 16 TGTGCCAGCAGCTACCTTTTCGGGACAGGCTCGGATACGCAGTATTTT CASSYLFGTGSDTQYF
TRBJ1-1 TRBV7-6 - TRBD1 15 TGTGCCAGCAGCGCAGGGGGACAGGGGAACACTGAAGCTTTCTTT CASSAGGQGNTEAFF
TRBJ1-6 TRBV27 - - 12 TGTGCCACCTGGGGGCGGAATTCACCCCTCCACTTT CATWGRNSPLHF
TRBJ1-2 TRBV25-1 few TRBD1 16 TGTGCCAGCAGTGATCGACCGGGACAGGGAGGCTATGGCTACACCTTC CASSDRPGQGGYGYTF
TRBJ1-1 TRBV7-9 - - 15 TGTGCCAGCAGCGGCATCAGGGTAGGATACACTGAAGCTTTCTTT CASSGIRVGYTEAFF
TRBJ1-4 TRBV7-6 - TRBD1 18 TGTGCCAGCAGCTTAGTCGGGACAGGGAGGAGAACTAATGAAAAACTGTTTTTT CASSLVGTGRRTNEKLFF
TRBJ1-5 TRBV4-1 - - 15 TGCGCCAGCAGCCATGACCAATATAGCAATCAGCCCCAGCATTTT CASSHDQYSNQPQHF
TRBJ1-1 TRBV6-5 - - 16 TGTGCCAGCAGTTACAGGGGAGGCGTCTCGAACACTGAAGCTTTCTTT CASSYRGGVSNTEAFF
TRBJ1-1 TRBV4-2 few - 13 TGTGCCAGCAGCCTCAATCGTAACACTGAAGCTTTCTTT CASSLNRNTEAFF
TRBJ2-2 TRBV28 - - 15 TGTGCCAGCAGTTTAGGGGAGACCTGGCCCGGGGAGCTGTTTTTT CASSLGETWPGELFF
TRBJ2-7 TRBV7-6 - TRBD2 14 TGTGCCAGCCAAGCGGGGGGCCCGTCGGCCGAGCAGTACTTC CASQAGGPSAEQYF